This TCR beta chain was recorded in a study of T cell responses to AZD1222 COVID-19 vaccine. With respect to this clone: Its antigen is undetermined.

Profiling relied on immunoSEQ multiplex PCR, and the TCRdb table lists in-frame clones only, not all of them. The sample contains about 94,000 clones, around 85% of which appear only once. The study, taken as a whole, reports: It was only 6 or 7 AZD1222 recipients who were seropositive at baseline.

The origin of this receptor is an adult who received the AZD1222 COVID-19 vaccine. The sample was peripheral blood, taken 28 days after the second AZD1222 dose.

CDR3 in amino acids: CASTERQTYEQYF. The CDR3, as DNA: TGTGCCAGCACCGAGCGGCAGACCTACGAGCAGTACTTC. This chain connects TRBV6-5 to TRBJ2-7; perhaps TRBD2 as D (5 bases). CDR1 MNHEY and CDR2 SVGAGI come from the germline V gene. The CDR3 covers 13 residues. V lost 7 bases to trimming and J lost 2 bases, with 12 bases between them.